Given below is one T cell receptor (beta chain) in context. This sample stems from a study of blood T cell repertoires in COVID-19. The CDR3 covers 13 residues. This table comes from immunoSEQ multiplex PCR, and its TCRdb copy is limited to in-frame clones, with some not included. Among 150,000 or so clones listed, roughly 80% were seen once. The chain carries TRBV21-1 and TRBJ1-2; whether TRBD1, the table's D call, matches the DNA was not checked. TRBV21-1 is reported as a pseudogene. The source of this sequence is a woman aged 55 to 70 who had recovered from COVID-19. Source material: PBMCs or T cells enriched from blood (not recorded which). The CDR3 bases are TGTGCCAGCCGATTACAGGGGCGCAGGGGCTACACCTTC. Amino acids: CASRLQGRRGYTF.